The TCR beta chain under discussion was sequenced for a study of radiotherapy plus CTLA-4 blockade in lung cancer. Libraries were prepared by immunoSEQ multiplex PCR; TCRdb keeps only in-frame clonotypes and omits some of them. This table holds roughly 50,000 clones, approximately 78% found once. V trimming: 5 bases; J trimming: 7 bases; junction bases outside the gene matches: 10. Germline-derived CDR1 and CDR2 are SGHTA and FQGTGA. The CDR3 contains 14 residues. The clonotype comes from a human donor with non-small cell lung cancer who had stable disease on radiotherapy plus ipilimumab. This material consisted of peripheral blood, taken from a patient treated with radiotherapy plus ipilimumab. The chain carries TRBV7-3 and TRBJ2-5, with TRBD2 matching 7 bases. The CDR3 nucleotides are TGTGCCAGCAGCCCCGCTAGCGGACCGGGGACCCAGTACTTC. Translated: CASSPASGPGTQYF.